The clone carrying this T cell receptor beta chain came up a few times. This entry belongs to a study of blood T cell repertoires in COVID-19. In the study overall: The United States, Italy and Spain supplied acute and convalescent COVID-19 samples.

Measured with immunoSEQ multiplex PCR; TCRdb has only the in-frame clones, and not every one. This table has approximately 220,000 clones, approximately 80% appearing once. Sequencing was performed on peripheral blood. This sequence was found in an elderly woman with acute or convalescent COVID-19.

In nucleotides, the CDR3 is TGTGCCACAGGGGAGGATTACACAGATACGCAGTATTTT. Amino acids: CATGEDYTDTQYF. The rearrangement joins TRBV24-1 to TRBJ2-3; D is perhaps TRBD2 (6 bases). CDR3 length: 13 amino acids. In germline, CDR1 is KGHDR, CDR2 SFDVKD. Trimming cost V 10 bases and J 2 bases, with 12 bases left between them.